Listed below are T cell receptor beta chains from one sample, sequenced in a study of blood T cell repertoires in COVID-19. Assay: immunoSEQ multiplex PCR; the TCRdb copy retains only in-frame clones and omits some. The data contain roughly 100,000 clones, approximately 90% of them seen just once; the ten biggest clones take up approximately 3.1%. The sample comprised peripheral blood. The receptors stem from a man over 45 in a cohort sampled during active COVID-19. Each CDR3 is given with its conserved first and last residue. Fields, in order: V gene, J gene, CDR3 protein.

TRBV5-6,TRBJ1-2,CASSTRQGARYGYTF
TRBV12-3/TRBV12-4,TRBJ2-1,CASSFSGNNEQFF
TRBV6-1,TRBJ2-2,CASSESGHPTNTGELFF
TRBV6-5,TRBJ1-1,CASKQQVNTEAFF
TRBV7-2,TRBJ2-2,CASSLDRGAGELFF
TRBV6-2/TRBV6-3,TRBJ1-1,CASSPGVATEAFF
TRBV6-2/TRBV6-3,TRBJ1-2,CASSTGTGVRGYTF
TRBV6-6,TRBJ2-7,CASSYSGQDGSYEQYF
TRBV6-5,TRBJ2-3,CASGGGTDTQYF
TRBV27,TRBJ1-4,CASRGGNNEKLFF
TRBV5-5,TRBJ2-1,CASSLRDRTYNEQFF
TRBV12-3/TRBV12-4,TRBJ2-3,CASSFEATQYF
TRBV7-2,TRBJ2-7,CASSYRTSGGRYSYEQYF
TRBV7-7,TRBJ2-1,CASSAGLAGGYEQFF
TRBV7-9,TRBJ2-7,CASSVDGGARGEQYF
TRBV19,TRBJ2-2,CASRESINANTGELFF
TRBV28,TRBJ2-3,CASSSGGNTDTQYF
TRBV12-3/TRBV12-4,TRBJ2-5,CASNRQGSKTQYF
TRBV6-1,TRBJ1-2,CASSETGAGGYTF
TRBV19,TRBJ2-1,CASSIMAGTYNEQFF
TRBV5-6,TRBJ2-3,CASSYPGQGMTDTQYF
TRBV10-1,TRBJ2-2,CASRQRGGGYTGELFF
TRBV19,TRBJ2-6,CASSIRPPSSGANVLTF
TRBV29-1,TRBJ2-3,CSVDNGGTDTQYF
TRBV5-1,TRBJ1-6,CASSLWGNPGQGPPLHF
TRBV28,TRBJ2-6,CASSLGAGQVSGANVLTF
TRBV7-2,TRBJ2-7,CASSPQAREQYF
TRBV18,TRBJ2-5,CASSPSLAGGRETQYF
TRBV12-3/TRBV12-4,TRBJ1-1,CASSLKRSTEAFF
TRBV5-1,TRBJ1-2,CASSTGGTGGRGYTF
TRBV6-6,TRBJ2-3,CASSFNRDADTQYF
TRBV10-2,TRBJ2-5,CASTVARGGIRETQYF
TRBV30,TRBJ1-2,CAWSGWEGGYGYTF
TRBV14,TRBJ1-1,CASSQDRVGGTEAFF
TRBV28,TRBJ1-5,CAIGGNQPQHF
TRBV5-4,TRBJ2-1,CASSRTGGTYNEQFF
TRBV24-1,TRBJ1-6,CATTQVALHF
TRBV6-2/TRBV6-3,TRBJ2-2,CASSRWSPNTGELFF
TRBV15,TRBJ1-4,CATSTRDTEKLFF
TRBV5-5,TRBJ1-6,CASSLGGQVSYNSPLHF
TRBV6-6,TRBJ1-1,CASSNLGDFVEAFF
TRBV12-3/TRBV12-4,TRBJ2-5,CASRLRGETQYF
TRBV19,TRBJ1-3,CASNPTGAGNTIYF
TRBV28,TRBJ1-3,CASSLRGYSGNTIYF
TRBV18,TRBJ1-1,CASSLKQASEAFF
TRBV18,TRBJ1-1,CASSPPTGGADTEAFF